This is a list of T cell receptor beta chains from one sample in a study of human thymus T cells. Measured with immunoSEQ multiplex PCR; TCRdb has only the in-frame clones, and not every one. This repertoire shows under 95,000 clones, 85% to 95% found once; its top ten account for around 0.03%. The sample taken for sequencing was thymus tissue. Source of these receptors: a girl under three years old with a congenital heart defect but otherwise immunologically healthy. The CDR3 runs from the conserved cysteine through the conserved F or W. Each record gives: clone size, V gene, D gene, J gene, CDR3 DNA, CDR3 protein. A D gene is named only where the DNA matches it firmly. Size is omitted from some rows. Given values are once, few, many or a class for expanded clones.

>.|TRBV28|.|TRBJ2-2
TGTGCCAGCAGTTTGGGGGCGGGCGGGGAGCTGTTTTTT
CASSLGAGGELFF
>.|TRBV5-5|.|TRBJ1-1
TGTGCCAGCAGCTTGGTGGGTGTCGCGGACACTGAAGCTTTCTTT
CASSLVGVADTEAFF
>.|TRBV19|.|TRBJ2-4
TGTGCCAGTCCCTGTCTGTTGGGTCCCTGGAACATTCAGTACTTC
CASPCLLGPWNIQYF
>.|TRBV6-4|TRBD1|TRBJ1-1
TGTGCCAGCAGTGACTCGACCGGGACAGGGGACCACACTGAAGCTTTCTTT
CASSDSTGTGDHTEAFF
>once|TRBV4-1|.|TRBJ2-3
TGCGCCAGCGGACACGGGAGTTCAGATACGCAGTATTTT
CASGHGSSDTQYF
>.|TRBV19|TRBD2|TRBJ2-3
TGTGCCAGTAACCCAAGCGGGAATAGCACAGATACGCAGTATTTT
CASNPSGNSTDTQYF
>.|TRBV23-1|.|TRBJ1-1
TGCGCCAGCAGTTACGGACATCCGAACACTGAAGCTTTCTTT
CASSYGHPNTEAFF
>few|TRBV30|.|TRBJ1-1
TGTGCCTGGAGTGTGGGGGACACTGAAGCTTTCTTT
CAWSVGDTEAFF
>.|TRBV5-5|TRBD1|TRBJ2-7
TGTGCCAGCAGCCTGGGACAGGCGGTGCAGTACTTC
CASSLGQAVQYF
>.|TRBV4-1|TRBD2|TRBJ2-7
TGCGCCAGCAGCCAAGAGGGACTAGCGGGAGGGCCCGACGAGCAGTACTTC
CASSQEGLAGGPDEQYF
>.|TRBV7-9|TRBD1|TRBJ1-5
TGTGCCAGCAGCTTATATTCAGACAGGGGTGGCAATCAGCCCCAGCATTTT
CASSLYSDRGGNQPQHF
>.|TRBV18|.|TRBJ1-5
TGTGCCAGCTCTTATGGACCGGAGCAGCCCCAGCATTTT
CASSYGPEQPQHF
>once|TRBV4-3|TRBD1|TRBJ1-1
TGCGCCAGCAGCCAGGGGACAGGGGGACGGAACACTGAAGCTTTCTTT
CASSQGTGGRNTEAFF
>.|TRBV19|.|TRBJ2-2
TGTGCCAGTAGTAAACCCAGCGGGCGCATAGACGGGGAGCTGTTTTTT
CASSKPSGRIDGELFF
>.|TRBV9|.|TRBJ2-2
TGTGCCAGCAGCGTAGACGGCCAGGCTGTCACCGGGGAGCTGTTTTTT
CASSVDGQAVTGELFF
>.|TRBV6-6|TRBD2|TRBJ2-3
TGTGCCAGCAGACCACTAGCGGTAAAGGCAGATACGCAGTATTTT
CASRPLAVKADTQYF
>.|TRBV5-6|.|TRBJ2-5
TGTGCCAGCAGCTTGGTGGGGGGAGGAGAGACCCAGTACTTC
CASSLVGGGETQYF
>.|TRBV28|.|TRBJ2-1
TGTGCCAGCAGTTTAGACAGTCTTTACAATGAGCAGTTCTTC
CASSLDSLYNEQFF
>.|TRBV10-1|.|TRBJ1-2
TGCGCCAGGATGGGAGGGGGGAAGGTAAGGTATGGCTACACCTTC
CARMGGGKVRYGYTF
>.|TRBV28|.|TRBJ2-1
TGTGCCAGCACAAATGGAACAGGGTACGACAATGAGCAGTTCTTC
CASTNGTGYDNEQFF
>.|TRBV5-1|TRBD1|TRBJ1-4
TGCGCCAGCAGCGGTGGTCCGGGACAGGGCCTCCCTGGTGAAAAACTGTTTTTT
CASSGGPGQGLPGEKLFF
>.|TRBV5-1|.|TRBJ2-7
TGCGCCAGCAGCTTGATTGACTCCTACGAGCAGTACTTC
CASSLIDSYEQYF
>.|TRBV11-2|.|TRBJ2-7
TGTGCCAGCAGCTTAGACCTAACCGACTCCTACGAGCAGTACTTC
CASSLDLTDSYEQYF
>.|TRBV13|.|TRBJ1-2
TGTGCCAGCAGCTTCGAGAGAGAATATGGCTACACCTTC
CASSFEREYGYTF
>.|TRBV7-2|.|TRBJ1-2
TGTGCCAGCAGCTTAGAGTATGGGTATGGCTACACCTTC
CASSLEYGYGYTF
>.|TRBV5-4|.|TRBJ2-1
TGTGCCAGCAGCTTCGGGGGACTGCTTTCCGTGGGGCAGTTCTTC
CASSFGGLLSVGQFF
>.|TRBV6-6|.|TRBJ2-5
TGTGCCAGCAGCCCCGTGATAGCGGAGTCCCAAGAGACCCAGTACTTC
CASSPVIAESQETQYF
>.|TRBV2|TRBD1|TRBJ2-2
TGTGCCAGCAGGGGACAGGGGACCGGGGAGCTGTTTTTT
CASRGQGTGELFF
>.|TRBV4-1|TRBD2|TRBJ2-2
TGCGCCAGCAGCCAAGAATTAGCTAGCGGGAGGGCAGGCACCGGGGAGCTGTTTTTT
CASSQELASGRAGTGELFF
>.|TRBV4-2|.|TRBJ2-7
TGTGCCAGCAGCCAAGATGTCCCAAGCGGGCCCTACTCCTACGAGCAGTACTTC
CASSQDVPSGPYSYEQYF
>.|TRBV7-2|.|TRBJ1-1
TGTGCCAGCAGCTTTGGTCCTTTTTTGGAGATGAACACTGAAGCTTTCTTT
CASSFGPFLEMNTEAFF
>.|TRBV30|.|TRBJ2-1
TGTGCCTGGAGTGTTTTGTTTAGAGTTCCTCGCTCCTGCAATGAGCAGTTCTTC
CAWSVLFRVPRSCNEQFF
>.|TRBV14|TRBD1|TRBJ2-7
TGTGCCAGCAGCCAAGATCCAGACAGGGAATACTACGAGCAGTACTTC
CASSQDPDREYYEQYF
>.|TRBV27|TRBD1|TRBJ1-1
TGTGCCAGCACCAAATCTTTCAGGGGGAGGGGTTCAACTGAAGCTTTCTTT
CASTKSFRGRGSTEAFF
>.|TRBV11-2|.|TRBJ1-4
TGTGCCAGCAGCTACGGGGGGGGAACCTACAAACTGTTTTTT
CASSYGGGTYKLFF
>.|TRBV4-2|.|TRBJ1-1
TGTGCCAGCAGCCAGCGCGACAAAGGGGTTAACACTGAAGCTTTCTTT
CASSQRDKGVNTEAFF
>.|TRBV19|.|TRBJ1-5
TGTGCCAGTAGGGGCGGGCCTTGGGGCAATCAGCCCCAGCATTTT
CASRGGPWGNQPQHF
>.|TRBV14|TRBD1|TRBJ2-5
TGTGCCAGCAGCCGGCACAGGGGGCACGAGACCCAGTACTTC
CASSRHRGHETQYF
>.|TRBV25-1|.|TRBJ1-1
TGTGCCAGCAGTGGGGGGGGCACTGAAGCTTTCTTT
CASSGGGTEAFF
>.|TRBV11-2|.|TRBJ2-7
TGTGCCAGCAGGCAGGGTACCCACGAGCAGTACTTC
CASRQGTHEQYF
>.|TRBV7-2|TRBD2|TRBJ2-5
TGTGCCAGCAGCTACGGGACTAGTAGTACCCAGTACTTC
CASSYGTSSTQYF
>once|TRBV27|TRBD2|TRBJ2-2
TGTGCCAGCAGAGACGGTCGTAGCGGGAGGTTAAGGACCGGGGAGCTGTTTTTT
CASRDGRSGRLRTGELFF
>.|TRBV15|.|TRBJ1-4
TGTGCCACCAGCAGAGTGAGCAGGGGTGATGAAAAACTGTTTTTT
CATSRVSRGDEKLFF
>.|TRBV4-2|TRBD1|TRBJ1-2
TGTGCCAGCAGCCCAGCCGGGACAGGGGTGGTTGATAGCTATGGCTACACCTTC
CASSPAGTGVVDSYGYTF
>.|TRBV4-1|.|TRBJ2-1
TGCGCCAGCAGCCAATGGCCCCTCGCAGACGGCTACAATGAGCAGTTCTTC
CASSQWPLADGYNEQFF
>.|TRBV19|.|TRBJ2-6
TGTGCCAGTAGTATCGACAGCCACCCCTCTGGGGCCAACGTCCTGACTTTC
CASSIDSHPSGANVLTF
>.|TRBV5-6|.|TRBJ1-3
TGTGCCAGCAGCTTGGTACGGCCCTCTGGAAACACCATATATTTT
CASSLVRPSGNTIYF
>.|TRBV19|.|TRBJ1-1
TGTGCCAGTCTTCCGGGGGCGGTTAGGGACACTGAAGCTTTCTTT
CASLPGAVRDTEAFF
>.|TRBV9|TRBD2|TRBJ2-1
TGTGCCAGCAGCACCGACCGGGAGGGCCATCAACCCCAGTCCTACAATGAGCAGTTCTTC
CASSTDREGHQPQSYNEQFF
>.|TRBV6-5|.|TRBJ1-3
TGTGCCAGCAGTTACTCGACTCCCCCCTCTGGAAACACCATATATTTT
CASSYSTPPSGNTIYF
>.|TRBV7-2|.|TRBJ2-1
TGTGCCAGCAGCTTTGCGTACAACCTGTCAAACAATGAGCAGTTCTTC
CASSFAYNLSNNEQFF
>.|TRBV4-1|.|TRBJ2-5
TGCGCCAGCAGCCAAGATCTGGCGACTACTAGGGGCAAGGAGACCCAGTACTTC
CASSQDLATTRGKETQYF